A single TCR beta chain is shown here with its context. What it binds is unknown. This sample was included in a study of human T cells and chemical hapten exposure. Study-wide context: Patients were given diphenylcyclopropenone on the scalp weekly across the approximately 25-week study. Notes on the study in general: Sensitization with DPC brought no change to TCRs above 1 in 1000 in frequency.

The time point is: pre-sensitization, week 0. Treatment noted: therapeutic diphenylcyclopropenone sensitization with weekly scalp DPC. The library gave individual cDNA molecules unique molecular identifiers. TCRdb re-called the RACE reads with MiXCR, one entry per CDR3 protein. The table has a few hundred thousand distinct CDR3 sequences, almost 8% seen once. The CDR3 runs to 14 residues. V was clipped by 6 bases and J by 6 bases; unmatched bases: 6. From germline, CDR1 is SEHNR and CDR2 FQNEAQ (reference sequence). The receptor was derived from a man between 18 and 35 years old with alopecia areata. Some clones in this sample may be carry-over from other donors' samples. This chain joins TRBV7-9 and TRBJ1-4, with TRBD1 matching over 8 bases. Sample: whole blood, taken in connection with sensitization to the hapten diphenylcyclopropenone (DPC). The CDR3 bases are TGTGCCAGCAGACAAGGGACAGGATATGAAAAACTGTTTTTT. Amino acids: CASRQGTGYEKLFF.